This T cell receptor beta chain was captured by sequencing in a study of T cell repertoires in cytomegalovirus infection (dated by TCRdb to the late 2010s). Broadly, across the study: Donor HLA type was relevant to the analysis, as public TCR beta signatures indicated carriage of CMV infection together with the matching HLA type. Here is what the overall study found, with its caveats: Cumulative frequency of public TCR beta family members discriminated carriers of CMV infection plus the relevant HLA type in this cohort and an independent 352-donor cohort. The ex vivo response was dominated by HLA-C-restricted CMV-specific TCR beta clonotypes, and the single most frequent clonotype in two of eight donors was supplied by these HLA-C-restricted clonotypes.

This clonotype appeared many times. No cognate antigen has been identified for it. No much larger clone exists at a distance of one base, and base qualities are not known. The sample was run on an Illumina HiSeq 1500. The raw public reads went through TCRdb reprocessing: fastp at Q25, MiXCR clone calling, in-frame beta chains kept. Identical CDR3 protein sequences are pooled into one entry, listed with their most common genes and DNA. This sample is represented by some 130,000 distinct CDR3 sequences; 8.8% of them were singletons. The top ten clonotypes cover roughly 9.1% of the sample. CDR1 SGHNT and CDR2 YYREEE are derived from the germline V gene (reference sequence). V loses 0 bases of germline sequence and J loses 7 bases, and the interval between the two ends is 14 bases. Its CDR3 holds 16 amino acids, cysteine through phenylalanine. CDR3 DNA is the only sequence kept; it has 48 bases, read in frame from the first base.

This chain joins TRBV5-4 to TRBJ1-6; the D gene identity is not certain. This receptor was obtained from a human donor in good health (CMV status not recorded). Some clones in this sample may be carry-over from other donors' samples. The sequencing sample was made of PBMCs. The CDR3: CASSLDIPRYNSPLHF. The nucleotide sequence is given as TGTGCCAGCAGCTTGGACATCCCGAGATACAATTCACCCCTCCACTTT.